This T cell receptor beta chain was captured in a study of blood T cell repertoires in COVID-19. Participant age was roughly 18 to 89 years, and participants resided in about 25 US areas. TCRdb keeps only in-frame clones here, not all; method: immunoSEQ multiplex PCR. The sample lists roughly 300,000 clones, about nine tenths occurring once. The CDR3 loop spans 13 amino acids. Looked up from germline, CDR1 is LGHDT and CDR2 is YNNKEL (reference sequence). The V end lost 3 bases, the J end lost 9 bases, and 9 bases lay between the germline ends. The TCR comes from a woman aged 18 to 35 who had recovered from COVID-19. The sample was PBMCs or T cells enriched from blood (not recorded which). V is TRBV3-1 (or the pseudogene TRBV3-2) and J is TRBJ1-6, with D possibly TRBD1 on 5 matching bases. CDR3 nucleotide sequence: TGTGCCAGCAGCCAGAGAAGGGGTTCACCCCTCCACTTT. It specifies CASSQRRGSPLHF.